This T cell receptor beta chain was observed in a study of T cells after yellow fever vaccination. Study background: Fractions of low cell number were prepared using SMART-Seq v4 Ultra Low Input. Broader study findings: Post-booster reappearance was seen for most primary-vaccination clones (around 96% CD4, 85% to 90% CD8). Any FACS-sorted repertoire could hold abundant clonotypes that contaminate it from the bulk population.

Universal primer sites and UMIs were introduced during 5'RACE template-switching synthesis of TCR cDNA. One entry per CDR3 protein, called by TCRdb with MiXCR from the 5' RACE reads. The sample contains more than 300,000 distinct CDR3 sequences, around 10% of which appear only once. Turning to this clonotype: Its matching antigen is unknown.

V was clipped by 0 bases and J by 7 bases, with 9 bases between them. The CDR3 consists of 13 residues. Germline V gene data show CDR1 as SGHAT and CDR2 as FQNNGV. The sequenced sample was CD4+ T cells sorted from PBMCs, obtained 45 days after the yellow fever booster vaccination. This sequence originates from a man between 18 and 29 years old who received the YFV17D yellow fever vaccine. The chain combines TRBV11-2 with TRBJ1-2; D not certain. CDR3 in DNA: TGTGCCAGCAGCTTAGATCGGTTGGGTGGCTACACCTTC. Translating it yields CASSLDRLGGYTF. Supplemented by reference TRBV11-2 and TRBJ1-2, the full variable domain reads EAGVAQSPRYKIIEKRQSVAFWCNPISGHATLYWYQQILGQGPKLLIQFQNNGVVDDSQLPKDRFSAERLKGVDSTLKIQPAKLEDSAVYLCASSLDRLGGYTFGSGTRLTVV.